This T cell receptor (beta chain) appears in the sequencing data of a study of cytomegalovirus exposure and HLA in healthy donors. The PCR employed 60 Vbeta primers together with 13 Jbeta primers. Using immunoSEQ multiplex PCR, the repertoire was profiled, and TCRdb retains in-frame clones only, with some absent. This repertoire shows about 110,000 clones, more than 65% found once; its top ten account for around 4%. This clone was counted a single time. V shed 5 bases and J shed 6 bases, with 23 bases lying between them. Per germline, CDR1 SEHNR and CDR2 FQNEAQ (reference sequence). The CDR3 spans 17 residues.

The clonotype comes from a male donor in good health and CMV-seronegative. The sequenced material came from PBMCs. This chain uses TRBV7-9 with TRBJ2-1; D is perhaps TRBD2 (6 bases). The CDR3 region is CASSLQRVGGDGNEQFF. The CDR3 DNA is TGTGCCAGCAGCCTACAAAGAGTCGGGGGAGATGGCAATGAGCAGTTCTTC.